The entry below gives a single T cell receptor (beta chain) sequence along with its context. These data come from a study of control samples from healthy donors and cancer patients. The V and J ends lost 7 bases and 0 bases respectively, with 7 bases between them. The CDR3 spans 12 residues. Germline V gives CDR1 SQVTM, CDR2 ANQGSEA. Libraries were prepared by immunoSEQ multiplex PCR; TCRdb keeps only in-frame clonotypes and omits some of them. The repertoire holds 51,000 or so clones, with about 80% as singletons. This TCR came from a man between 65 and 85 years old in good health. This chain joins TRBV29-1 and TRBJ1-5, with D unclear. The material sequenced was blood. DNA of the CDR3: TGCAGCGCCCGGAGTAGCAATCAGCCCCAGCATTTT. Protein product: CSARSSNQPQHF.